The clone carrying this TCR beta chain was recorded a few times. Its cognate antigen is unknown. Sequencing templates came from extracted RNA that was reverse transcribed into cDNA. Only in-frame clones appear in the TCRdb table, and some are missing; sequencing was by immunoSEQ multiplex PCR. The table lists about 91,000 clones, about 40% of them singletons. The CDR3 is 16 amino acids. From germline, CDR1 is MDHEN and CDR2 SYDVKM. J lost 4 bases, V lost 3 bases, and 6 bases had no gene match. This sample is part of a study of CD8+ T cells in alopecia areata. Findings and caveats of the study: Researchers report lesional scalp, most notably alopecia totalis/universalis, outstripped normal scalp in clonality.

Those with alopecia areata gave lesional scalp punch biopsies and peripheral blood. Sequenced sample: CD4+ T cells sorted from blood. The V and J genes are TRBV28 and TRBJ2-3; 11 bases line up with TRBD2. The source is a human donor with alopecia areata. CDR3 amino acids: CASSFRLLAGADTQYF. In DNA form, the CDR3 reads TGTGCCAGCAGTTTCCGATTACTAGCGGGGGCAGATACGCAGTATTTT.